These 32 T cell receptor beta chains were all obtained from the same sample, sequenced in a study of shared clonotypes between healthy human individuals. Profiled with immunoSEQ multiplex PCR; TCRdb holds only in-frame clones, not every one. This sample carries about 1.5 million clones, 95% to 99% of them seen once, and the ten largest clones take roughly 0.45%. The sequencing input was naive CD4+ T cells sorted from blood. Subset given: CD45RA+ positively selected. The receptors come from a man aged 25 to 40 in good health.

V gene TRBV7-9 combines with J gene TRBJ2-3, with 8 bases fitting TRBD2. The trim removed 5 bases at V and 6 bases at J, leaving 10 bases unmatched. Germline V lookup: CDR1 SEHNR, CDR2 FQNEAQ (reference sequence). The CDR3 is 15 residues long. The CDR3 spells CASSRPSGSLDTQYF. DNA of the CDR3: TGTGCCAGCAGCCGACCTAGCGGGTCTTTGGATACGCAGTATTTT.

The rearrangement links TRBV28 to TRBJ1-1; D gene unclear. The V gene lost 2 bases and the J gene lost 3 bases, with 10 bases spanning the gap. Germline CDR1 is MDHEN and CDR2 is SYDVKM. This CDR3 has 14 residues. The CDR3 DNA reads as TGTGCCAGCAGTTTACTAAGCGGACACACTGAAGCTTTCTTT. It specifies CASSLLSGHTEAFF.

The chain couples TRBV6-1 to TRBJ2-7; 7 nucleotides match TRBD1. V lost 5 bases and J lost 9; bases outside the gene matches: 7. From germline, CDR1 is MNHNS and CDR2 SASEGT. CDR3 length: 12 residues. DNA for the CDR3: TGTGCCAGCAGTCGGGACAGCCTCGGGCAGTACTTC. The encoded protein is CASSRDSLGQYF.

V usage is TRBV19 and J usage is TRBJ2-7; D remains unclear. Between the trimmed V and J ends, which lost 3 bases and 0 bases, there was a span of 9 bases. The CDR3 sequence is 14 residues long. Germline CDR1 reads LNHDA; CDR2 reads SQIVND (reference sequence). The CDR3 loop reads CASSIRDFSYEQYF. DNA for the CDR3: TGTGCCAGTAGTATCCGAGACTTCTCCTACGAGCAGTACTTC.

V and J are TRBV5-1 and TRBJ1-5, with D hard to call. Germline V gives CDR1 SGHRS, CDR2 YFSETQ. Trimming removed 5 bases at V and 0 bases at J, with 6 bases between. The CDR3 loop spans 13 amino acids. The CDR3 DNA reads as TGCGCCAGCAGTCCCTTTAGCAATCAGCCCCAGCATTTT. It codes for CASSPFSNQPQHF.

The chain has TRBV19 and TRBJ2-3; 12 bases align to TRBD2. CDR3 size: 17 residues. Trimming cost V 5 bases and J 0 bases; bases outside gene matches: 6. CDR1 is LNHDA, CDR2 SQIVND, per germline (reference sequence). The chain's CDR3 is CASSPGLAGFSTDTQYF. The CDR3 DNA is TGTGCCAGTAGTCCGGGACTAGCGGGCTTTAGCACAGATACGCAGTATTTT.

As DNA, the CDR3 is TGTGCCAGCAGTGAAGAGGGTCGGGGGATCACCTACGAGCAGTACTTC. It specifies CASSEEGRGITYEQYF. The V gene is TRBV6-1, the J gene TRBJ2-7; tentative D call: TRBD2 (6 bases). The CDR3 is 16 residues long. Germline V gene lookup returns CDR1 MNHNS and CDR2 SASEGT. V lost 1 base and J 2 bases, leaving 15 bases between the germline ends.

This chain uses TRBV2 with TRBJ2-3, with a tentative D call TRBD2 (6 bases). The CDR3 covers 15 residues. The V and J ends lost 10 bases and 2 bases respectively, with 19 bases between them. From germline, CDR1 is SNHLY and CDR2 FYNNEI. The CDR3 is CATEEGLLYTDTQYF. The CDR3 DNA reads as TGTGCCACCGAAGAGGGACTTCTGTACACAGATACGCAGTATTTT.

This chain uses TRBV11-2 with TRBJ2-1, with 8 bases fitting TRBD1. Germline V gives CDR1 SGHAT, CDR2 FQNNGV. J gave up 5 bases and V 4 bases, and 1 base lay outside the gene matches. CDR3 length: 13 residues. CDR3 protein: CASSSQGDNEQFF. The DNA of the CDR3 is TGTGCCAGCAGCTCACAGGGGGACAATGAGCAGTTCTTC.

The count of this clone is one. The sample contains more than one DNA sequence encoding this CDR3. The V and J genes are TRBV6-5 and TRBJ1-2, with no clear D. Germline V gene data show CDR1 as MNHEY and CDR2 as SVGAGI. V gave up 4 bases and J gave up 0 bases, with 12 bases separating them. This CDR3 contains 15 residues. The CDR3 here is CASSSPGQANYGYTF. The CDR3 coding sequence is TGTGCCAGCAGTTCTCCGGGCCAAGCTAACTATGGCTACACCTTC.

This sequence joins TRBV7-2 and TRBJ2-2; D gene uncertain. This CDR3 spans 15 amino acids. V shed 4 bases and J shed 6 bases, with 15 bases lying between them. The V gene's germline CDR1 is SGHTA and CDR2 FQGNSA. CDR3 sequence (DNA): TGTGCCAGCAGCTCCCTAACCGTAGGAGCCGGGGAGCTGTTTTTT. Translated, it gives CASSSLTVGAGELFF.

V is TRBV15 and J is TRBJ1-3; maybe TRBD1 (5 bases). Germline V lookup: CDR1 LNHNV, CDR2 YYDKDF (reference sequence). The CDR3 spans 15 residues. V was clipped by 3 bases and J by 0 bases, with 9 bases between them. CDR3 sequence: CATSSRGRSGNTIYF. CDR3 DNA: TGTGCCACCAGCAGCCGGGGCCGCTCTGGAAACACCATATATTTT.

The V and J genes are TRBV2 and TRBJ1-1; D remains ambiguous. Per the germline V gene, CDR1 is SNHLY and CDR2 is FYNNEI. The CDR3 spans 14 residues. Between the trimmed V and J ends, which lost 3 bases and 1 base, there was a span of 9 bases. CDR3 in DNA: TGTGCCAGCAGTGATTTCGGCTCGAACACTGAAGCTTTCTTT. This gives the protein CASSDFGSNTEAFF. Filled out from reference TRBV2 and TRBJ1-1, the complete variable domain reads EPEVTQTPSHQVTQMGQEVILRCVPISNHLYFYWYRQILGQKVEFLVSFYNNEISEKSEIFDDQFSVERPDGSNFTLKIRSTKLEDSAMYFCASSDFGSNTEAFFGQGTRLTVV.

This sequence joins TRBV5-5 and TRBJ1-5, with D unclear. In germline, CDR1 is SGHKS, CDR2 YYEKEE (reference sequence). This CDR3 spans 15 amino acids. Trimming removed 0 bases from V and 8 bases from J, with 15 bases in between. The CDR3: CASSLGSTPQKPQHF. The CDR3 DNA sequence: TGTGCCAGCAGCTTGGGGTCTACACCTCAGAAGCCCCAGCATTTT.

This sequence joins TRBV7-6 and TRBJ2-7, with D maybe TRBD2 (6 bases). CDR3 size: 12 residues. V lost 8 bases and J 5 bases, leaving 13 bases between the germline ends. Germline CDR1 SGHVS, CDR2 FNYEAQ. CDR3 residues: CASGGRLDEQYF. CDR3 nucleotide sequence: TGTGCCAGCGGAGGGAGGCTCGACGAGCAGTACTTC.

The chain recombines TRBV18 with TRBJ1-3, with 7 positions matching TRBD1. The V gene end was trimmed by 1 base and the J gene end by 1 base; junction bases not matched to a gene: 7. The CDR3 totals 17 residues. Per germline, CDR1 KGHSH and CDR2 LQKENI. CDR3 DNA: TGTGCCAGCTCACCACAGGGGGCGTATGGATCTGGAAACACCATATATTTT. This encodes CASSPQGAYGSGNTIYF.

This chain joins TRBV6-6 and TRBJ2-1, with 7 bases matching TRBD2. The junction had 7 bases not matched to a gene; V was cut back by 10 bases and J by 4 bases. The CDR3 length is 13 residues. The germline V gene encodes CDR1 MNHNY and CDR2 SVGAGI (reference sequence). The CDR3 nucleotides read TGTGCCACCGGGAGGTCCCAGTACAATGAGCAGTTCTTC. The encoded protein is CATGRSQYNEQFF.

The chain links TRBV7-8 to TRBJ2-7; 8 bases map to TRBD2. The CDR3 spans 15 residues. Germline loops: CDR1 SGHVS, CDR2 FQNEAQ. J lost 3 bases, V lost 2 bases, and 6 bases had no gene match. CDR3 in DNA: TGTGCCAGCAGCTTATCTGCGAGCGGGAGCTACGAGCAGTACTTC. This translates into CASSLSASGSYEQYF. Drawing the rest from reference TRBV7-8 and TRBJ2-7, the complete variable domain is GAGVSQSPRYKVAKRGQDVALRCDPISGHVSLFWYQQALGQGPEFLTYFQNEAQLDKSGLPSDRFFAERPEGSVSTLKIQRTQQEDSAVYLCASSLSASGSYEQYFGPGTRLTVT.

The chain has TRBV7-6 and TRBJ2-3, with TRBD2 matching 10 bases. The ends lost 1 base at V and 8 bases at J; junction bases unmatched: 9. Germline lookup yields CDR1 SGHVS and CDR2 FNYEAQ. This CDR3 region has 16 residues. This CDR3 is CASSLGASGSVGTQYF. In DNA, the CDR3 is TGTGCCAGCAGCTTAGGTGCTAGCGGGAGTGTAGGTACGCAGTATTTT.

This chain links TRBV11-2 with TRBJ2-7; D unclear. From germline, CDR1 is SGHAT and CDR2 FQNNGV. V was trimmed by 4 bases and J by 2 bases, leaving 15 bases between them. This CDR3 comprises 15 residues. CDR3 DNA: TGTGCCAGCAGCTCTCCACGGATGAGGCCCTACGAGCAGTACTTC. This translates into CASSSPRMRPYEQYF.

V gene TRBV18 combines with J gene TRBJ2-3; 7 bases match TRBD1. The CDR3 runs to 16 residues. The trim removed 4 bases at V and 4 bases at J, leaving 11 bases unmatched. The germline V gene encodes CDR1 KGHSH and CDR2 LQKENI. CDR3: CASSLDRAEFSDTQYF. The CDR3 DNA follows: TGTGCCAGCTCACTCGACAGGGCTGAGTTCTCAGATACGCAGTATTTT.

CDR3 DNA: TGCGCCAGCAGCTTGTTGGGGATAGAAGAGACCCAGTACTTC. Translation: CASSLLGIEETQYF. The chain carries TRBV5-1 and TRBJ2-5; D ambiguous. This CDR3 spans 14 amino acids. The germline gives CDR1 SGHRS, CDR2 YFSETQ. V shed 1 base and J shed 3 bases, with 10 bases lying between them. The complete variable domain, with remaining parts taken from reference TRBV5-1 and TRBJ2-5, reads KAGVTQTPRYLIKTRGQQVTLSCSPISGHRSVSWYQQTPGQGLQFLFEYFSETQRNKGNFPGRFSGRQFSNSRSEMNVSTLELGDSALYLCASSLLGIEETQYFGPGTRLLVL.

This clone has a single count. The chain uses TRBV11-1 and TRBJ1-2, with TRBD1 identical over 8 bases. Germline V gives CDR1 SGHAT, CDR2 FQDESV (reference sequence). Trimming cost V 5 bases and J 7 bases; bases outside gene matches: 12. The CDR3 has 15 amino acids. The CDR3 is CASSADRGDQFGYTF. CDR3 nucleotide sequence: TGTGCCAGCAGCGCCGACAGGGGAGATCAATTTGGCTACACCTTC.

This clone was observed a single time. The V gene is TRBV13, the J gene TRBJ2-3; tentative D call: TRBD1 (6 bases). Germline V lookup: CDR1 PRHDT, CDR2 FYEKMQ (reference sequence). The germline V and J ends were trimmed by 5 bases and 6 bases, with 18 bases remaining between them. The CDR3 totals 15 residues. CDR3 sequence: CASSSRTGPGDTQYF. CDR3 DNA sequence: TGTGCCAGCAGCAGCCGTACAGGGCCGGGGGATACGCAGTATTTT.

CDR3 nucleotide sequence: TGCAGTGCCGCCGACCCAGAGACCCAGTACTTC. Amino acid sequence: CSAADPETQYF. The chain employs TRBV20-1 and TRBJ2-5; D ambiguous. This CDR3 comprises 11 residues. Trimming removed 6 bases from V and 4 bases from J, with 9 bases in between. Germline V gene sequence: CDR1 DFQATT, CDR2 SNEGSKA (reference sequence).

This chain joins TRBV28 and TRBJ2-5; D tentatively reads TRBD1 or TRBD2 (5 bases each). The germline V and J ends were trimmed by 2 bases and 8 bases, with 18 bases remaining between them. CDR3 length: 15 amino acids. Germline CDR1 and CDR2: MDHEN and SYDVKM. The CDR3 region is CASSLPGTERETQYF. As DNA, the CDR3 is TGTGCCAGCAGTTTACCCGGGACGGAGAGGGAAACCCAGTACTTC.

On this clone: Other DNA sequences in the sample encode the same CDR3. V and J are TRBV11-2 and TRBJ2-7, with D perhaps matching TRBD2 (6 bases). CDR1 is SGHAT and CDR2 is FQNNGV in the germline V gene. V lost 5 bases to trimming and J lost 0 bases, with 14 bases between them. The CDR3 length is 15 residues. This CDR3 is CASSLGLASSYEQYF. As DNA, the CDR3 is TGTGCCAGCAGCCTCGGGCTAGCGAGCTCCTACGAGCAGTACTTC.

The chain joins TRBV2 to TRBJ2-7, with D perhaps matching TRBD2 (5 bases). Germline V gene sequence: CDR1 SNHLY, CDR2 FYNNEI. The CDR3 is 13 amino acids. With 4 bases removed from V and 6 bases from J, the gap between germline ends came to 13 bases. CDR3 loop: CASSGTHGSEQYF. For the CDR3, the DNA is TGTGCCAGCAGTGGGACTCATGGGTCCGAGCAGTACTTC.

The V and J genes are TRBV4-1 and TRBJ1-2; TRBD1 is a possible D gene (5 bases). The CDR3 contains 14 residues. Looked up from germline, CDR1 is MGHRA and CDR2 is YSYEKL. Trimming shortened V by 0 bases and J by 4 bases, and 9 bases separated the two germline ends. DNA of the CDR3: TGCGCCAGCAGCCAAGAAGAAGGGGCCTATGGCTACACCTTC. The encoded protein is CASSQEEGAYGYTF.

The gene calls are TRBV10-1 and TRBJ1-4; the D is unclear. The germline V gene has CDR1 WNHNN and CDR2 SYGVQD (reference sequence). The V gene lost 2 bases and the J gene lost 8 bases, with 9 bases spanning the gap. The CDR3 length is 13 residues. The CDR3 nucleotides read TGCGCCAGCAGTGAGGTGGGGATCGAAAAACTGTTTTTT. Residues: CASSEVGIEKLFF.

The chain has TRBV18 and TRBJ2-3; perhaps D is TRBD1 or TRBD2 (6 bases each). The germline V gene encodes CDR1 KGHSH and CDR2 LQKENI. The CDR3 consists of 17 residues. V was clipped by 6 bases and J by 3 bases, with 22 bases between them. CDR3 sequence reads: CASSQNREAMITDTQYF. In DNA, the CDR3 is TGTGCCAGCTCTCAAAACAGGGAGGCTATGATAACAGATACGCAGTATTTT.

The chain carries TRBV30 and TRBJ2-3; 7 nucleotides align to TRBD1. The germline gives CDR1 GTSNPN, CDR2 SVGIG (reference sequence). V was clipped by 0 bases and J by 14 bases; unmatched bases: 5. There are 11 residues in the CDR3. The CDR3 region has the DNA TGTGCCTGGAGTGTGCAGGGGGTTATGTATTTT. Protein sequence: CAWSVQGVMYF.